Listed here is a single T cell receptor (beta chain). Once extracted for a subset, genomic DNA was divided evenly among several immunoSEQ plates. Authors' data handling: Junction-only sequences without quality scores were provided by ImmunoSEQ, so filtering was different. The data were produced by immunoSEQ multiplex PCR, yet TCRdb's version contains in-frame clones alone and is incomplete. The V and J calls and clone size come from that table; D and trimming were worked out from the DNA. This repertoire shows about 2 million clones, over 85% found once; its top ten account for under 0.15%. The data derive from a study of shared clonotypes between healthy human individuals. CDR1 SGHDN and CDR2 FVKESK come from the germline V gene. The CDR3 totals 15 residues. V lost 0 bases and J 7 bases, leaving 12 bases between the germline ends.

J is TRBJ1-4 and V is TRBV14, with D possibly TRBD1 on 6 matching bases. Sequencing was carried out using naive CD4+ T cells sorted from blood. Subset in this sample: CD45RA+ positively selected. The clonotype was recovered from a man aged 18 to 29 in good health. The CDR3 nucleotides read TGTGCCAGCAGCCAAGACAGGGGAGGAGGTGAAAAACTGTTTTTT. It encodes CASSQDRGGGEKLFF.